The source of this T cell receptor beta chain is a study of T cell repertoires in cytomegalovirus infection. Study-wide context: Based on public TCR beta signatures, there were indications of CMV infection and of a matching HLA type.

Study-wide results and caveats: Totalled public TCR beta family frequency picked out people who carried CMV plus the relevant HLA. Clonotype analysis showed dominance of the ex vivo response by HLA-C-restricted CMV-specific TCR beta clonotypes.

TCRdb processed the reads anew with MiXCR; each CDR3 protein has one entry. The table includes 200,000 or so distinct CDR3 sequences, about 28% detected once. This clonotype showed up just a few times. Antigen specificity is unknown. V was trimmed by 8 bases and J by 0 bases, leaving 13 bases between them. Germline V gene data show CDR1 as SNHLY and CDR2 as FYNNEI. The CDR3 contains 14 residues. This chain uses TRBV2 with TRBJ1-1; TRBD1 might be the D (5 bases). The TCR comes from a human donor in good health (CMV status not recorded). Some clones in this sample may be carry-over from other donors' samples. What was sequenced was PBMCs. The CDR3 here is CASLLRGVNTEAFF. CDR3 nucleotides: TGTGCCAGCTTACTCCGGGGGGTGAACACTGAAGCTTTCTTT.